The 5 T cell receptor beta chains given below trace back to one sample, sequenced in a study of chemoradiotherapy in HPV16-positive cancers. Generated by immunoSEQ multiplex PCR, the TCRdb table keeps only in-frame clones and is missing some. The sample carries fewer than 4,500 clones, 84% recorded once. This specimen consisted of tumor tissue, obtained from a patient who underwent chemoradiotherapy. Receptors were obtained from a human donor with HPV-associated anogenital cancer.

J is TRBJ2-1 and V is TRBV9; D gene unclear. CDR1 SGDLS and CDR2 YYNGEE come from the germline V gene. CDR3 length: 13 residues. Trimming shortened V by 3 bases and J by 4 bases, and 8 bases separated the two germline ends. The CDR3 here is CASSEADYNEQFF. In DNA, the CDR3 is TGTGCCAGCAGCGAGGCGGATTACAATGAGCAGTTCTTC.

The rearrangement uses TRBV30 and TRBJ1-2, with a weak D call TRBD1 (6 bases). Trimming cost V 4 bases and J 3 bases, with 15 bases left between them. The CDR3 is made up of 14 amino acids. Germline CDR1 reads GTSNPN; CDR2 reads SVGIG (reference sequence). The DNA of the CDR3 is TGTGCCTGGAATCGGGGGGCCAGCCACTATGGCTACACCTTC. Its protein product is CAWNRGASHYGYTF.

This sequence joins TRBV7-9 and TRBJ2-5; D gene unclear. CDR3 length: 15 amino acids. Germline V gives CDR1 SEHNR, CDR2 FQNEAQ (reference sequence). V gave up 1 base and J gave up 2 bases, with 11 bases separating them. CDR3 sequence (DNA): TGTGCCAGCAGCTTAGGTCTGTGGGGACAAGAGACCCAGTACTTC. As protein: CASSLGLWGQETQYF.

CDR3 in DNA: TGTGCCAGCACGTCGGGACAGGATATGCAGCAGTTCTTC. It codes for CASTSGQDMQQFF. The chain combines TRBV6-1 with TRBJ2-1; TRBD1 matches at 8 bases. This CDR3 has 13 residues. V was clipped by 7 bases and J by 11 bases; unmatched bases: 10. Per the germline V gene, CDR1 is MNHNS and CDR2 is SASEGT.

This clone showed up just once. The chain links TRBV27 to TRBJ1-1, with D possibly being TRBD1 (5 bases). The CDR3 has 15 residues. V was cut by 3 bases and J by 6 bases, with 17 bases left in between. Germline V gene data show CDR1 as MNHEY and CDR2 as SMNVEV (reference sequence). CDR3 coding DNA: TGTGCCAGCAGTTTCATCGGCAGGGCGGTCGCTGAAGCTTTCTTT. Protein: CASSFIGRAVAEAFF.